This T cell receptor (beta chain) was observed in a study of blood T cell repertoires in COVID-19. The wider study: T cells, B-cell-depleted T cells, or PBMCs provided the cDNA or gDNA that served as material.

Remarks on this clone: A junction boundary mismatches the germline segment, possibly from a read error.

Cohort 3 donors counted as recovered after two negative PCRs, clearance, or resolved symptoms. The germline gives CDR1 SGHRS, CDR2 YFSETQ. This CDR3 is 15 amino acids long. Clones were read by immunoSEQ multiplex PCR, and TCRdb kept only the in-frame ones, dropping some. The sample lists 250,000 to 350,000 clones, 87% occurring once. This sequence originates from a middle-aged woman who had recovered from COVID-19. Source material: PBMCs or T cells enriched from blood (not recorded which). The chain is built from TRBV5-1 and TRBJ2-1, with TRBD2 identical over 9 bases. In DNA, the CDR3 is TGCGCCAGCACCTCAGCGGGAGGCTTCTACAGTGAGCAGTTCTTC. It translates to CASTSAGGFYSEQFF.